This TCR beta chain was retrieved from a study of blood T cell repertoires in COVID-19 (dated by TCRdb to about 2020). Background on the whole study: Samples from collaborators originated in the United States, Italy and Spain and spanned both the acute and convalescent phases of COVID-19. The prospective study material was composed of cDNA or gDNA derived from T cells, B-cell-depleted T cells, or PBMCs. Deeply sampled blood TCRbeta repertoires from subjects exposed to, actively infected with, or recovered from COVID-19 were included in the dataset. The repertoires were released in a freely available public database meant as a resource for research on the immune response to SARS-CoV-2. The samples were drawn from the first 160 participants of the ongoing ImmuneRACE study and from 950 to 1,500 subjects provided by 6 global collaborators. The sample metadata nearly always contained a de-identified subject ID, COVID-19 status, age in years and sex. HLA class I and class II types, where available, came from metadata supplied by the sample provider rather than from assay-based typing.

The immunoSEQ Assay, a bias-controlled multiplex PCR, was used to amplify TCRbeta CDR3 regions from genomic DNA. In the original analysis: The number of nucleated cells in each sample was estimated from the amplification of reference gene primers within the assay. To quantify the absolute abundance of each unique TCRbeta CDR3 rearrangement, sequence reads were collapsed and filtered. For each sample, productive Simpson clonality was calculated by taking the square root of Simpson's diversity index across productive rearrangements. Not all clones reach the TCRdb copy of this immuneACCESS table, which keeps in-frame sequences only. Checked studies attribute under half of the gap to unresolved V genes and leave the rest unexplained. V and J calls and clone size are given by that table; D and trimming were obtained from the DNA. The table for this sample lists 210,000 or so clones; approximately 85% of them were counted only once. The ten biggest clones cover 4.5% to 5.5% of the sample.

The full study reports these points: The quantity of clinical and demographic metadata differed by source and by participant and was supplied without curation.

Each collaborating institution followed its own protocols to collect whole blood in K2EDTA tubes. For TCRbeta analysis, collaborator samples were shipped as frozen whole blood, as isolated PBMCs, or as DNA extracted from either sample type. As regards this clone: Its antigen is not yet known. Base qualities are missing; no much larger clone stands one base away.

Sample: peripheral blood. The clonotype was recovered from a woman in her seventies with active or convalescent COVID-19.

Read as DNA, the sequence is TGTGCCAGTAGTATAGAACGAGCGGGAGGTTATAATGAGCAGTTCTTC. Its translation reads: CASSIERAGGYNEQFF. Recombination connected TRBV19 to TRBJ2-1; the central 9 bases match TRBD2. Germline trimming amounts to 0 bases on V and 7 bases on J, with 7 as the count of junction bases outside the gene matches. The germline V gene (reference sequence) gives CDR1 as LNHDA and CDR2 as SQIVND. Including the terminal cysteine and phenylalanine, the CDR3 comprises 16 residues. Only the CDR3 portion is preserved as DNA: 48 bases, with reading frame beginning at the first base. Outside the CDR3, residues come from the reference TRBV19 and TRBJ2-1 proteins, so the full variable domain is: DGGITQSPKYLFRKEGQNVTLSCEQNLNHDAMYWYRQDPGQGLRLIYYSQIVNDFQKGDIAEGYSVSREKKESFPLTVTSAQKNPTAFYLCASSIERAGGYNEQFFGPGTRLTVL.